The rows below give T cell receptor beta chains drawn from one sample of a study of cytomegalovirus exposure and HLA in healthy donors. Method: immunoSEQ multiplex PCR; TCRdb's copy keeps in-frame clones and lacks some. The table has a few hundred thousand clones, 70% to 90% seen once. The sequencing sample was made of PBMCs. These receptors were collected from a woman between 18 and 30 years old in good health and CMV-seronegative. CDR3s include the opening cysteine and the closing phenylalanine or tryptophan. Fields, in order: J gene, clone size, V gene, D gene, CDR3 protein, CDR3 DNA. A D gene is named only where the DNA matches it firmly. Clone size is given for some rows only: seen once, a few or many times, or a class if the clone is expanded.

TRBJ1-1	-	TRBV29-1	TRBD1	CSVDRGVAEAFF	TGCAGCGTTGACAGGGGGGTTGCTGAAGCTTTCTTT
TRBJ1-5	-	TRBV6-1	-	CASSEPPGHVFNQPQHF	TGTGCCAGCAGTGAGCCGCCGGGACACGTCTTCAATCAGCCCCAGCATTTT
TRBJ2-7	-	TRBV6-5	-	CASSYAADSYEQYF	TGTGCCAGCAGTTACGCGGCAGACTCCTACGAGCAGTACTTC
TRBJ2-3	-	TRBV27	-	CASSLTGDTQYF	TGTGCCAGCAGTTTAACGGGAGATACGCAGTATTTT
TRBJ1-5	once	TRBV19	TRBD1	CASSPAHRGPQHF	TGTGCCAGTAGCCCAGCGCACAGGGGGCCCCAGCATTTT
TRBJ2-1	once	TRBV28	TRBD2	CASTRTSGSSYNEQFF	TGTGCCAGCACCCGGACTAGCGGGAGCTCCTACAATGAGCAGTTCTTC
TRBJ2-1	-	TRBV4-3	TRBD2	CASSQLDGRGNEQFF	TGCGCCAGCAGCCAACTAGACGGGAGGGGTAATGAGCAGTTCTTC
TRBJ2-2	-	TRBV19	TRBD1	CASSIGQGAGELFF	TGTGCCAGTAGTATTGGACAGGGGGCCGGGGAGCTGTTTTTT
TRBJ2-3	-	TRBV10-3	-	CAISGLGAGAYDTQYF	TGTGCCATCAGTGGATTAGGGGCAGGGGCTTACGATACGCAGTATTTT
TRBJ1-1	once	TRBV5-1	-	CASSLGQGLMNTEAFF	TGCGCCAGCAGCTTGGGGCAGGGCCTAATGAACACTGAAGCTTTCTTT
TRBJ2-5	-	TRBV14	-	CASSHSETQYF	TGTGCCAGCAGCCATTCTGAGACCCAGTACTTC
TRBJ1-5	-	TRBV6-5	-	CASSPGMGNQPQHF	TGTGCCAGCAGTCCGGGGATGGGCAATCAGCCCCAGCATTTT
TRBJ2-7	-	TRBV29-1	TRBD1	CSVERTGTYEQYF	TGCAGCGTTGAGAGGACAGGGACCTACGAGCAGTACTTC
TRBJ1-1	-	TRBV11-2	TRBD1	CASSLGQGAREAFF	TGTGCCAGCAGCCTAGGACAGGGGGCGAGAGAAGCTTTCTTT
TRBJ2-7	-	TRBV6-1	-	CASSLPERAYEQYF	TGTGCCAGCAGTCTACCAGAGAGGGCCTACGAGCAGTACTTC
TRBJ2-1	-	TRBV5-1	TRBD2	CASSLRTLGGLAGGNEQFF	TGCGCCAGCAGCCTACGGACGTTAGGGGGACTAGCGGGAGGTAATGAGCAGTTCTTC
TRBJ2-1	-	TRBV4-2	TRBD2	CASSQTTKLAGVGYEQFF	TGTGCCAGCAGCCAAACCACCAAACTAGCGGGAGTGGGTTATGAGCAGTTCTTC
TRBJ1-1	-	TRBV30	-	CAWSPVGLGTEAFF	TGTGCCTGGAGTCCGGTGGGGCTAGGCACTGAAGCTTTCTTT
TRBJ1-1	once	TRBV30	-	CAWSVHRNTEAFF	TGTGCCTGGAGTGTACACAGGAACACTGAAGCTTTCTTT
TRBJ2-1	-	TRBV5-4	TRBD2	CASSYGLAGDEQFF	TGTGCCAGCAGCTACGGACTAGCGGGAGATGAGCAGTTCTTC
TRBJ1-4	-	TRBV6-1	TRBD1	CASSELGSRTGIEKLFF	TGTGCCAGCAGTGAACTTGGGTCCCGGACAGGGATTGAAAAACTGTTTTTT
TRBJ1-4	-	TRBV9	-	CASSGGGDGNEKLFF	TGTGCCAGCAGCGGAGGCGGGGACGGTAATGAAAAACTGTTTTTT